This is a list of T cell receptor beta chains from one sample in a study of blood T cell repertoires in COVID-19. TCRdb's copy holds only in-frame clones and misses some; the assay was immunoSEQ multiplex PCR. The sample consists of about 370,000 clones, about 90% of them appearing once. Sequences were obtained from peripheral blood. The source of these receptors is a woman aged 30 to 39 with COVID-19, enrolled during active disease. The CDR3 runs from the conserved cysteine through the conserved F or W. A D gene is named only where the DNA matches it firmly. Size values are once, few and many counts, or a class for expanded clones, and some rows have none.

TRBD1 | . | TRBJ2-7 | TRBV29-1 | CSVQGAGEQYF | TGCAGCGTCCAGGGGGCTGGCGAGCAGTACTTC
. | . | TRBJ2-1 | TRBV10-3 | CAIRSSSYNEQFF | TGTGCCATCAGATCGAGCTCCTACAATGAGCAGTTCTTC
. | many | TRBJ2-2 | TRBV14 | CASSHSVPRGNTGELFF | TGTGCCAGCAGCCATTCGGTACCCAGGGGGAACACCGGGGAGCTGTTTTTT
TRBD2 | . | TRBJ2-2 | TRBV29-1 | CSGGLAGYTGELFF | TGCAGCGGGGGACTAGCGGGCTACACCGGGGAGCTGTTTTTT
. | . | TRBJ1-2 | TRBV30 | CAWSPTAWGAGGYTF | TGTGCCTGGAGTCCGACGGCTTGGGGTGCGGGAGGCTACACCTTC
. | . | TRBJ1-2 | TRBV19 | CASSIGGWTTIDPHYGYTF | TGTGCCAGTAGTATCGGGGGTTGGACAACCATCGACCCCCACTATGGCTACACCTTC
TRBD1 | . | TRBJ2-7 | TRBV5-1 | CASSKGDRVPYEQYF | TGCGCCAGCAGCAAAGGGGACAGGGTCCCTTACGAGCAGTACTTC
TRBD1 | . | TRBJ2-5 | TRBV4-2 | CASSQGTGPGETQYF | TGTGCCAGCAGCCAAGGGACAGGCCCTGGGGAGACCCAGTACTTC
. | . | TRBJ1-6 | TRBV25-1 | CVSRRGENSPLHF | TGTGTCAGCAGGAGAGGAGAAAATTCACCCCTCCACTTT
TRBD1 | . | TRBJ1-5 | TRBV16 | CASSPGQGRNQPQHF | TGTGCCAGCAGCCCTGGACAGGGGCGCAATCAGCCCCAGCATTTT
TRBD2 | . | TRBJ2-3 | TRBV25-1 | CASSEKAGVGTDTQYF | TGTGCCAGCAGTGAAAAGGCGGGAGTGGGCACAGATACGCAGTATTTT
. | . | TRBJ2-7 | TRBV5-1 | CASSLATGSYEQYF | TGCGCCAGCAGCTTGGCCACAGGGTCCTACGAGCAGTACTTC
TRBD2 | . | TRBJ2-3 | TRBV13 | CASSLGRATDTQYF | TGTGCCAGCAGCCTCGGGAGGGCCACAGATACGCAGTATTTT
. | . | TRBJ1-1 | TRBV27 | CASSFRGSGAEAFF | TGTGCCAGCAGTTTTCGAGGAAGTGGCGCTGAAGCTTTCTTT
TRBD2 | . | TRBJ2-1 | TRBV28 | CASSSTSGTDNEQFF | TGTGCCAGCAGTTCGACTAGCGGGACAGACAATGAGCAGTTCTTC
. | . | TRBJ2-3 | TRBV2 | CASSERRRGTDTQYF | TGTGCCAGCAGTGAACGACGGAGGGGCACAGATACGCAGTATTTT
TRBD1 | once | TRBJ2-2 | TRBV19 | CASTSGQGTGELFF | TGTGCCAGTACATCGGGACAGGGGACCGGGGAGCTGTTTTTT
TRBD2 | few | TRBJ2-1 | TRBV30 | CAWTSGKNEQFF | TGTGCCTGGACCAGCGGGAAGAATGAGCAGTTCTTC
. | . | TRBJ1-6 | TRBV4-3 | CASSQDRGGNSPLHF | TGCGCCAGCAGCCAAGATCGGGGGGGGAATTCACCCCTCCACTTT
. | few | TRBJ2-2 | TRBV13 | CASSFTGGESGELFF | TGTGCCAGCAGCTTTACAGGGGGGGAATCCGGGGAGCTGTTTTTT
. | . | TRBJ2-2 | TRBV11-3 | CASSLRVAGELFF | TGTGCCAGCAGCTTGAGGGTGGCCGGGGAGCTGTTTTTT
TRBD2 | . | TRBJ2-7 | TRBV11-2 | CASSLDTSGPYEQYF | TGTGCCAGCAGCTTAGATACTAGCGGGCCCTACGAGCAGTACTTC
. | . | TRBJ2-7 | TRBV18 | CASSPRTGQGIGEQYF | TGTGCCAGCTCACCACGGACGGGGCAGGGGATAGGCGAGCAGTACTTC
. | many | TRBJ1-1 | TRBV3-1/TRBV3-2 | CASSQGQVAFF | TGTGCCAGCAGCCAAGGACAGGTAGCTTTCTTT
. | once | TRBJ1-2 | TRBV28 | CASIRPRDSYGYTF | TGTGCCAGCATCCGGCCCAGGGACTCCTATGGCTACACCTTC
TRBD2 | . | TRBJ2-3 | TRBV7-3 | CASSSQTSGRDTQYF | TGTGCCAGCAGCTCTCAAACTAGCGGTCGAGATACGCAGTATTTT
TRBD1 | . | TRBJ1-6 | TRBV28 | CASTVRGQGASPLHF | TGTGCCAGCACCGTAAGAGGTCAGGGGGCCTCACCCCTCCACTTT
TRBD1 | . | TRBJ1-2 | TRBV28 | CASSLLKTGEGSF | TGTGCCAGCAGTTTATTGAAGACAGGGGAAGGATCCTTC
TRBD2 | . | TRBJ2-4 | TRBV27 | CASSKGPSGHGAKNIQYF | TGTGCCAGCTCGAAAGGGCCTAGCGGGCATGGGGCCAAAAACATTCAGTACTTC
. | . | TRBJ1-5 | TRBV4-1 | CASSQDTHPRQPQHF | TGCGCCAGCAGCCAAGATACCCATCCGCGTCAGCCCCAGCATTTT
. | . | TRBJ2-6 | TRBV28 | CASSLRVGAAGANVLTF | TGTGCCAGCAGTTTGCGTGTGGGGGCAGCGGGGGCCAACGTCCTGACTTTC
. | once | TRBJ1-2 | TRBV13 | CASSINRQGYTF | TGTGCCAGCAGCATAAATCGACAGGGCTACACCTTC
. | . | TRBJ2-2 | TRBV5-1 | CASSLPGGGSTGELFF | TGCGCCAGCAGCTTACCGGGGGGCGGATCCACCGGGGAGCTGTTTTTT
TRBD1 | . | TRBJ1-4 | TRBV3-1/TRBV3-2 | CASSQGGQGGEKLFF | TGTGCCAGCAGCCAAGGGGGACAGGGAGGTGAAAAACTGTTTTTT
TRBD2 | few | TRBJ2-1 | TRBV19 | CASSPTSGSPTNEQFF | TGTGCCAGTAGTCCAACTAGCGGGAGCCCCACGAATGAGCAGTTCTTC
TRBD2 | . | TRBJ2-7 | TRBV19 | CASSITLAVYEQYF | TGTGCCAGTAGTATAACGCTAGCGGTCTACGAGCAGTACTTC
TRBD1 | . | TRBJ1-1 | TRBV9 | CASSAGQGLDTEAFF | TGTGCCAGCAGCGCCGGACAGGGATTGGACACTGAAGCTTTCTTT
TRBD2 | . | TRBJ2-1 | TRBV7-9 | CASSFREAYNEQFF | TGTGCCAGCAGCTTCCGGGAGGCATACAATGAGCAGTTCTTC
. | . | TRBJ1-2 | TRBV12-3/TRBV12-4 | CASRVTGHYGYTF | TGTGCCAGCAGGGTGACGGGTCACTATGGCTACACCTTC
TRBD2 | once | TRBJ2-1 | TRBV6-1 | CASSDASGSYNEQFF | TGTGCCAGCAGTGACGCTAGCGGGAGCTACAATGAGCAGTTCTTC
TRBD2 | . | TRBJ2-2 | TRBV5-4 | CASTTSGRGTGELFF | TGTGCCAGCACCACGAGCGGGAGAGGAACCGGGGAGCTGTTTTTT
. | . | TRBJ2-1 | TRBV6-2/TRBV6-3 | CASSYPLERQFF | TGTGCCAGCAGTTATCCCCTAGAAAGGCAGTTCTTC
. | . | TRBJ2-1 | TRBV4-1 | CASSQVRDNEQFF | TGCGCCAGCAGCCAAGTTCGGGATAATGAGCAGTTCTTC
TRBD1 | . | TRBJ1-1 | TRBV2 | CASSLTGMNTEAFF | TGTGCCAGCAGTTTGACAGGGATGAACACTGAAGCTTTCTTT
. | . | TRBJ1-1 | TRBV7-3 | CASSLRPPEGEAFF | TGTGCCAGCAGCTTAAGACCTCCGGAGGGTGAAGCTTTCTTT